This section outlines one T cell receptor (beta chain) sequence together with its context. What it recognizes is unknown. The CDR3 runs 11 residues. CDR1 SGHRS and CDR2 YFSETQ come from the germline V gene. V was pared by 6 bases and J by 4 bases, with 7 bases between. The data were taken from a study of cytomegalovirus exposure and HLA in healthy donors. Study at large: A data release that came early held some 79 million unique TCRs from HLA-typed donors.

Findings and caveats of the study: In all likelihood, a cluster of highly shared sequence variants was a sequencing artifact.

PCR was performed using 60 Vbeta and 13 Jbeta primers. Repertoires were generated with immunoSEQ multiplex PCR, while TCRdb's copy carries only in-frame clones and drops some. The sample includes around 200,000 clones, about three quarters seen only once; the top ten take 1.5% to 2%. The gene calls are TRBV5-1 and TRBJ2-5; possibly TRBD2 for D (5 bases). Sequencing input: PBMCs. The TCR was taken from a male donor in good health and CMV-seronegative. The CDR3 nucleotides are TGCGCCAGCACCCGGGGAGAGACCCAGTACTTC. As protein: CASTRGETQYF.